The clone carrying this T cell receptor beta chain was recorded only once. What it binds is not known. The data are from a study of cytomegalovirus exposure and HLA in healthy donors. Points from the study as a whole: Investigators reported 164 TCR beta chains as tied to cytomegalovirus. Published work reported that the classifier diagnosed cytomegalovirus status with high specificity and sensitivity.

The donors belonged to the roughly 120-subject validation cohort, separate from the roughly 670-subject first cohort. With 3 bases clipped from V and 4 bases from J, the junction kept 5 bases outside the gene matches. The germline V gene encodes CDR1 MDHEN and CDR2 SYDVKM. The CDR3 has 14 amino acids. Using immunoSEQ multiplex PCR, the repertoire was profiled, and TCRdb retains in-frame clones only, with some absent. This sample has over 200,000 clones; 80% to 90% occur once, and the top ten carry about 2.7%. J is TRBJ2-7 and V is TRBV28; TRBD2 agrees at 8 bases. The receptor's source is a woman aged 18-30 years in good health and CMV-seronegative. The sequenced sample consisted of PBMCs. The CDR3 loop reads CASSFAGGRYEQYF. CDR3 nucleotides: TGTGCCAGCAGTTTCGCTGGCGGGAGGTACGAGCAGTACTTC.